The text below deals with one TCR beta chain. The entry originates in a study of CD8 T cells in Susac syndrome. In blood CD8+ and CD4+ T cells, TCR beta underwent sequencing. In the multiple sclerosis control group, patients were treatment-naive and had stable or active relapsing-remitting disease. Random hexamers were used to reverse transcribe an amount of about 0.5 to 1 ug RNA. With immunoSEQ multiplex PCR, TCR beta CDR3 was amplified across 54 Vbeta and 13 Jbeta. TCRdb analysed the immunoSEQ multiplex PCR reads with MiXCR anew, one entry per CDR3 protein. This table holds tens of thousands of distinct CDR3 sequences, roughly 95% found once. Germline CDR1 reads MGHRA; CDR2 reads YSYEKL. V was pared by 1 base and J by 1 base, with 14 bases between. The CDR3 has 18 amino acids.

The chain uses TRBV4-1 and TRBJ2-6, with D perhaps given as TRBD1 or TRBD2 (5 bases each). Source material: CD4+ T cells from PBMCs. The receptor was isolated from a human donor with multiple sclerosis. The CDR3 is CASSQVGTARSGANVLTF. The CDR3 bases are TGCGCCAGCAGCCAAGTAGGGACCGCACGTTCTGGGGCCAACGTCCTGACTTTC.